Each of the 25 T cell receptor beta chains below was sequenced from the same sample in a study of cytomegalovirus exposure and HLA in healthy donors. Primers included in the PCR were 60 Vbeta and 13 Jbeta primers. The protocol was immunoSEQ multiplex PCR, while the TCRdb copy is restricted to in-frame clones and leaves out a portion. The sample contains approximately 220,000 clones, 80% to 85% of which appear only once. Material for sequencing was PBMCs. Receptors originate from a boy aged 2 to 10 in good health and CMV-seronegative.

This clone came up a few times. This chain connects TRBV5-1 to TRBJ2-1; possibly TRBD2 for D (5 bases). The CDR3 is 13 residues long. The ends were cut back, 4 bases at V and 2 bases at J, with 7 bases in the middle. CDR1 SGHRS and CDR2 YFSETQ come from the germline V gene. CDR3 sequence (DNA): TGCGCCAGCAGCCCCGGGACCTACAATGAGCAGTTCTTC. Protein sequence: CASSPGTYNEQFF. The whole variable domain, filled in from reference TRBV5-1 and TRBJ2-1, reads KAGVTQTPRYLIKTRGQQVTLSCSPISGHRSVSWYQQTPGQGLQFLFEYFSETQRNKGNFPGRFSGRQFSNSRSEMNVSTLELGDSALYLCASSPGTYNEQFFGPGTRLTVL.

The chain employs TRBV13 and TRBJ1-4, with D unclear. The CDR3 totals 15 residues. In germline, CDR1 is PRHDT, CDR2 FYEKMQ (reference sequence). V was clipped by 2 bases and J by 4 bases, with 11 bases between them. The CDR3 loop is CASSLKGRGNEKLFF. The CDR3 coding sequence is TGTGCCAGCAGCTTAAAAGGGAGAGGTAATGAAAAACTGTTTTTT. Filled out from reference TRBV13 and TRBJ1-4, the complete variable domain reads AAGVIQSPRHLIKEKRETATLKCYPIPRHDTVYWYQQGPGQDPQFLISFYEKMQSDKGSIPDRFSAQQFSDYHSELNMSSLELGDSALYFCASSLKGRGNEKLFFGSGTQLSVL.

The gene calls are TRBV27 and TRBJ1-5; D is ambiguous. This CDR3 has 15 amino acids. Germline values: CDR1 MNHEY, CDR2 SMNVEV (reference sequence). The V gene lost 0 bases and the J gene lost 2 bases, with 8 bases spanning the gap. CDR3 protein: CASSLSTEGNQPQHF. The CDR3 DNA sequence: TGTGCCAGCAGTTTATCGACCGAGGGCAATCAGCCCCAGCATTTT.

The chain has TRBV6-6 and TRBJ2-7; TRBD1 matches 9 bases. Germline lookup yields CDR1 MNHNY and CDR2 SVGAGI (reference sequence). Trimming cost V 6 bases and J 1 base; bases outside gene matches: 10. The CDR3 extends over 16 amino acids. In nucleotides, the CDR3 is TGTGCCAGCAGGCCCCCGGGACAGGGCATGTCCTACGAGCAGTACTTC. Its translation is CASRPPGQGMSYEQYF.

The chain uses TRBV9 and TRBJ1-2, with a weak D call TRBD1 (6 bases). V was cut by 4 bases and J by 7 bases, with 11 bases left in between. Germline V gives CDR1 SGDLS, CDR2 YYNGEE. CDR3 size: 12 residues. The CDR3 DNA follows: TGTGCCAGCAGCTCAGGACAGTTTGGCTACACCTTC. It encodes CASSSGQFGYTF. Full variable domain (outside the CDR3, taken from reference TRBV9 and TRBJ1-2): DSGVTQTPKHLITATGQRVTLRCSPRSGDLSVYWYQQSLDQGLQFLIQYYNGEERAKGNILERFSAQQFPDLHSELNLSSLELGDSALYFCASSSGQFGYTFGSGTRLTVV.

The chain joins TRBV10-3 to TRBJ2-3; 7 bases agree with TRBD1. With V trimmed by 6 bases and J by 6 bases, 12 bases remained unmatched. Germline lookup yields CDR1 ENHRY and CDR2 SYGVKD. The CDR3 totals 15 residues. The CDR3 sequence is CAISPGQSDVDTQYF. CDR3 in DNA: TGTGCCATCAGCCCGGGACAGAGCGACGTGGATACGCAGTATTTT.

The chain is built from TRBV7-9 and TRBJ1-2; 7 bases line up with TRBD1. CDR1 and CDR2 from the germline V gene are SEHNR and FQNEAQ (reference sequence). The CDR3 is 15 residues long. With 2 bases clipped from V and 5 bases from J, the junction kept 8 bases outside the gene matches. The CDR3 DNA reads TGTGCCAGCAGCTTAATAGGGACAGAAGTATATGGCTACACCTTC. Protein sequence: CASSLIGTEVYGYTF.

The chain joins TRBV6-5 to TRBJ2-5; 13 bases line up with TRBD2. The V and J ends lost 5 bases and 5 bases, in that order; junction bases with no gene match: 5. This CDR3 is built from 15 residues. Germline V gene sequence: CDR1 MNHEY, CDR2 SVGAGI. The CDR3 DNA reads as TGTGCCAGCAGTCGTGGACTAGCGGGAGTGGAGACCCAGTACTTC. Encoded protein: CASSRGLAGVETQYF.

The chain joins TRBV19 to TRBJ2-1, with 7 bases matching TRBD1. Germline CDR1 is LNHDA and CDR2 is SQIVND (reference sequence). The CDR3 length is 11 residues. J gave up 4 bases and V 10 bases, and 1 base lay outside the gene matches. In DNA, the CDR3 is TGTGCCACAGGGGGTTACAATGAGCAGTTCTTC. This gives the protein CATGGYNEQFF.

The V call is TRBV6-1, the J call TRBJ2-7, with D possibly matching TRBD1 (6 bases). Germline loops: CDR1 MNHNS, CDR2 SASEGT. Trimming cost V 2 bases and J 5 bases, with 16 bases left between them. This CDR3 has 15 residues. The CDR3 coding sequence is TGTGCCAGCAGTGAACCTGCAGGGGCCCGGGACGAGCAGTACTTC. Protein product: CASSEPAGARDEQYF.

J is TRBJ1-5 and V is TRBV19; 7 bases line up with TRBD1. Looked up from germline, CDR1 is LNHDA and CDR2 is SQIVND (reference sequence). The CDR3 is 15 amino acids. Germline trimming cut 5 bases from V and 8 bases from J; bases unmatched to any gene: 12. Written as DNA, the CDR3 is TGTGCCAGTAGTCCCTGGACAGGCGGAGAGGAGCCCCAGCATTTT. Protein: CASSPWTGGEEPQHF.

The V and J genes are TRBV5-1 and TRBJ2-3, with 9 bases that match TRBD2. The CDR3 loop spans 16 amino acids. The V and J ends lost 2 bases and 6 bases, in that order; junction bases with no gene match: 10. Looked up from germline, CDR1 is SGHRS and CDR2 is YFSETQ. CDR3 DNA: TGCGCCAGCAGCTTAGCTACCCTAGCGGGGCGGGATACGCAGTATTTT. It yields the protein CASSLATLAGRDTQYF. Full variable domain (missing parts from reference TRBV5-1 and TRBJ2-3): KAGVTQTPRYLIKTRGQQVTLSCSPISGHRSVSWYQQTPGQGLQFLFEYFSETQRNKGNFPGRFSGRQFSNSRSEMNVSTLELGDSALYLCASSLATLAGRDTQYFGPGTRLTVL.

J is TRBJ2-1 and V is TRBV9, with 13 nucleotides matching TRBD2. Germline CDR1 and CDR2: SGDLS and YYNGEE. This CDR3 comprises 16 residues. V was clipped by 3 bases and J by 7 bases; unmatched bases: 7. In DNA, the CDR3 is TGTGCCAGCAGCGCCAGGGGGACTAGCGGGAATAATGAGCAGTTCTTC. This codes for CASSARGTSGNNEQFF.

J is TRBJ2-1 and V is TRBV5-5; the D gene is possibly TRBD1 (5 bases). Trimming stripped 4 bases from V and 9 bases from J, with 14 bases between. The CDR3 totals 13 residues. Per the germline V gene, CDR1 is SGHKS and CDR2 is YYEKEE (reference sequence). The CDR3 nucleotides are TGTGCCAGCAGCGCCACAGGTCCGGCTGAGCAGTTCTTC. Translated: CASSATGPAEQFF.

This rearrangement joins TRBV10-3 to TRBJ2-7; TRBD1 matches at 7 bases. Germline CDR1 is ENHRY and CDR2 is SYGVKD. The V gene end was trimmed by 7 bases and the J gene end by 7 bases; junction bases not matched to a gene: 10. The CDR3 contains 13 residues. The CDR3 loop is CAITPTGKGEQYF. DNA of the CDR3: TGTGCCATCACCCCGACAGGGAAGGGTGAGCAGTACTTC.

The chain links TRBV4-1 to TRBJ1-2; D not certain. The V and J ends lost 0 bases and 8 bases respectively, with 13 bases between them. CDR1 and CDR2 from the germline V gene are MGHRA and YSYEKL. The CDR3 totals 14 residues. CDR3 in amino acids: CASSQDRVGGGYTF. In nucleotides, the CDR3 is TGCGCCAGCAGCCAAGATCGGGTAGGCGGCGGCTACACCTTC.

V and J are TRBV7-9 and TRBJ2-5; no reliable D call. Germline CDR1 and CDR2: SEHNR and FQNEAQ (reference sequence). This CDR3 is built from 11 residues. Deletions cut 5 bases from V and 4 bases from J, with 5 bases between. The CDR3 protein is CASSAGETQYF. The CDR3 nucleotides read TGTGCCAGCAGCGCCGGAGAGACCCAGTACTTC.

The sample holds one count of this clone. Other nucleotide sequences in the sample specify the same CDR3. The chain recombines TRBV6-5 with TRBJ2-7; 8 bases match TRBD1. Germline V gives CDR1 MNHEY, CDR2 SVGAGI. Trimming removed 3 bases from V and 7 bases from J; junction bases left unmatched: 2. The CDR3 contains 12 residues. In nucleotides, the CDR3 is TGTGCCAGCAGTTATCAGGGGGCTGAGCAGTACTTC. Its translation: CASSYQGAEQYF.

This clone was observed once. The chain has TRBV11-3 and TRBJ2-7, with 7 positions matching TRBD1. CDR3 length: 13 residues. J lost 2 bases, V lost 8 bases, and 6 bases had no gene match. Per the germline V gene, CDR1 is SGHNT and CDR2 is YENEEA. The CDR3, as DNA: TGTGCCAGCTCTTGGACAGGCGCCTACGAGCAGTACTTC. Translation: CASSWTGAYEQYF.

The chain employs TRBV5-4 and TRBJ1-5, with D uncertain. The CDR3 is 14 amino acids. CDR1 SGHNT and CDR2 YYREEE come from the germline V gene (reference sequence). V was pared by 1 base and J by 2 bases, with 7 bases between. DNA of the CDR3: TGTGCCAGCAGCTTGATGGGAGGCAATCAGCCCCAGCATTTT. Residues: CASSLMGGNQPQHF.

This rearrangement joins TRBV18 to TRBJ2-6; TRBD1 aligns across 9 bases. The germline gives CDR1 KGHSH, CDR2 LQKENI. The CDR3 sequence is 19 residues long. After removal of 3 bases from V and 3 bases from J, the junction contained 12 bases not matched to a gene. Here the CDR3 DNA reads TGTGCCAGCTCACCTAATCTGGACAGGGGCTTGGATGGGGCCAACGTCCTGACTTTC. It is translated as CASSPNLDRGLDGANVLTF.

V and J are TRBV6-5 and TRBJ1-4; D is undetermined. CDR3 length equals 13 residues. The germline CDR1 and CDR2 sequences are MNHEY and SVGAGI. V was cut by 6 bases and J by 6 bases, with 11 bases left in between. The CDR3 protein is CASSPLADEKLFF. The CDR3 coding sequence is TGTGCCAGCAGCCCCCTAGCAGATGAAAAACTGTTTTTT.

The chain couples TRBV5-6 to TRBJ1-6; the match to TRBD1 covers 12 bases. The CDR3 length is 15 residues. With 0 bases clipped from V and 11 bases from J, the junction kept 3 bases outside the gene matches. Germline V gene sequence: CDR1 SGHDT, CDR2 YYEEEE. This CDR3 is CASSLVGTGGPPLHF. The CDR3 DNA follows: TGTGCCAGCAGCTTGGTTGGGACAGGGGGCCCACCCCTCCACTTT.

In this sample, this clone turned up a few times. This chain connects TRBV7-3 to TRBJ2-5; D possibly corresponds to TRBD2 (7 bases). In germline, CDR1 is SGHTA, CDR2 FQGTGA. The CDR3 sequence is 15 residues long. Trimming stripped 3 bases from V and 5 bases from J, with 16 bases between. The DNA for the CDR3 is TGTGCCAGCAGCTTCGCTCACGGGGGGCGTGAGACCCAGTACTTC. This sequence encodes CASSFAHGGRETQYF.

The genes are TRBV11-2 and TRBJ1-1; D unresolved. Germline lookup yields CDR1 SGHAT and CDR2 FQNNGV. CDR3 length: 14 residues. V lost 1 base to trimming and J lost 0 bases, with 6 bases between them. CDR3 in DNA: TGTGCCAGCAGCTTAGGACAAATGAACACTGAAGCTTTCTTT. Amino acids: CASSLGQMNTEAFF.